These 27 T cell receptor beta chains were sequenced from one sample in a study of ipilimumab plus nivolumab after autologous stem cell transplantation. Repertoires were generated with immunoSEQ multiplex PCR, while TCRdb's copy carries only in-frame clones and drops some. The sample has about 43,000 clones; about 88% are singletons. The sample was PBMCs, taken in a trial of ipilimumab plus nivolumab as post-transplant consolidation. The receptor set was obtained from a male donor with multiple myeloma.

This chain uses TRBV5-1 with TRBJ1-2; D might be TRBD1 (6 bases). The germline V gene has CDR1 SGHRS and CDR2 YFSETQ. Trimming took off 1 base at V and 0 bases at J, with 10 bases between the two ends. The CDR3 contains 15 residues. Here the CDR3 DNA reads TGCGCCAGCAGCTTGTCTACAGGGACTAACTATGGCTACACCTTC. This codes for CASSLSTGTNYGYTF.

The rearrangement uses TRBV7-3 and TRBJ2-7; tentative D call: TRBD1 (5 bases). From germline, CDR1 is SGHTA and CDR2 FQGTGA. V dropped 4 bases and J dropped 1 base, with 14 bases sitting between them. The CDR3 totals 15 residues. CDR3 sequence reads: CASSSHRSGSYEQYF. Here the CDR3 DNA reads TGTGCCAGCAGCTCACACCGATCAGGGTCCTACGAGCAGTACTTC.

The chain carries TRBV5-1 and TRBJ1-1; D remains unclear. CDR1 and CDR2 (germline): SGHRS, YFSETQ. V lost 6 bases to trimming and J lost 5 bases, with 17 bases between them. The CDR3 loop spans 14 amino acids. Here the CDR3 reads CASTTPASGTEAFF. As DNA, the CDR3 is TGCGCCAGCACCACCCCAGCTAGTGGGACTGAAGCTTTCTTT.

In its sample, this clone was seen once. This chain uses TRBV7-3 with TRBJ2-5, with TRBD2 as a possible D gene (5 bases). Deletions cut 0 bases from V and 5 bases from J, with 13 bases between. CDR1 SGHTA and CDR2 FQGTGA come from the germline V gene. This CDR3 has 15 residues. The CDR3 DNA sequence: TGTGCCAGCAGCTTAACCGGGTCCCCGGGGGAGACCCAGTACTTC. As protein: CASSLTGSPGETQYF.

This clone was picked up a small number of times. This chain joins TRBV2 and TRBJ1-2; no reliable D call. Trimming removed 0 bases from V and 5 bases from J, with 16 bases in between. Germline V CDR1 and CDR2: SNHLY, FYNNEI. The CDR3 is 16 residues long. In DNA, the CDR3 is TGTGCCAGCAGTGAAGCGATTTGGGCAGGCCTATATGGCTACACCTTC. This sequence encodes CASSEAIWAGLYGYTF.

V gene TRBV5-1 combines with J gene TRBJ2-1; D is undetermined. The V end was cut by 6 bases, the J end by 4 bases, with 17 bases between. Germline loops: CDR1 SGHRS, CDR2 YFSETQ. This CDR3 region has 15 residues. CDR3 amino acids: CASTDRRVSYNEQFF. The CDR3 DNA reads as TGCGCCAGCACCGACCGACGGGTGTCGTACAATGAGCAGTTCTTC.

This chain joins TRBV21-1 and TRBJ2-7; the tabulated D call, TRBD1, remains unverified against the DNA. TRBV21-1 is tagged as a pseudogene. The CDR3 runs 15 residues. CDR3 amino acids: CASSKRQGPSYEQYF. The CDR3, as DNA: TGTGCCAGCAGCAAAAGACAGGGGCCCTCCTACGAGCAGTACTTC.

The CDR3 is CASSSTGTQYF. The CDR3, as DNA: TGTGCCAGCAGTAGCACAGGGACCCAGTACTTC. This chain connects TRBV6-5 to TRBJ2-5; D is possibly TRBD1 (5 bases). The CDR3 length is 11 residues. Germline V lookup: CDR1 MNHEY, CDR2 SVGAGI. Trimming removed 5 bases at V and 7 bases at J, with 8 bases between.

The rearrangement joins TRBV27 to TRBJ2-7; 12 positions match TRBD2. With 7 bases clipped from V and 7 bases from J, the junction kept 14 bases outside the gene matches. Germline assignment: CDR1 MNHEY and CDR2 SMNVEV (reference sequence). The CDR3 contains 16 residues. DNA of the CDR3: TGTGCCAGCACCTCCTCTCTAGCGGGAGGGCCGGGTGAGCAGTACTTC. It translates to CASTSSLAGGPGEQYF.

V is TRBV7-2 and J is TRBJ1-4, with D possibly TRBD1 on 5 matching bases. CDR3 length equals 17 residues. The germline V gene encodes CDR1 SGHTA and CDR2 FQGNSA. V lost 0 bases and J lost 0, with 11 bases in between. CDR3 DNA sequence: TGTGCCAGCAGCTTAGCGGGCCGGGGGGCAACTAATGAAAAACTGTTTTTT. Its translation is CASSLAGRGATNEKLFF.

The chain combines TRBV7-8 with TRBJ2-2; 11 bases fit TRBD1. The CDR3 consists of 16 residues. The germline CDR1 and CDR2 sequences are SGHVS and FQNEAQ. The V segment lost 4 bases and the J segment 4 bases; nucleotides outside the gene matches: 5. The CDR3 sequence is CASSSGTGGTTGELFF. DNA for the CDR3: TGTGCCAGCAGCTCCGGGACAGGGGGAACCACCGGGGAGCTGTTTTTT.

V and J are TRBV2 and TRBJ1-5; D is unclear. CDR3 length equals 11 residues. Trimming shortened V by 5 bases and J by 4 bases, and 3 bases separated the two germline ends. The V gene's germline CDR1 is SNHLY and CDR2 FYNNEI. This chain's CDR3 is CASSFNQPQHF. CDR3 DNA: TGTGCCAGCAGTTTTAATCAGCCCCAGCATTTT. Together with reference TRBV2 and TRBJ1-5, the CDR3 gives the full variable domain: EPEVTQTPSHQVTQMGQEVILRCVPISNHLYFYWYRQILGQKVEFLVSFYNNEISEKSEIFDDQFSVERPDGSNFTLKIRSTKLEDSAMYFCASSFNQPQHFGDGTRLSIL.

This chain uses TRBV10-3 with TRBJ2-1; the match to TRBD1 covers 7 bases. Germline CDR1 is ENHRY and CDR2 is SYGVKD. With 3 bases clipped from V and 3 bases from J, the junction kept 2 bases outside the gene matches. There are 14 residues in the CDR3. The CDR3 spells CAISDSGGYNEQFF. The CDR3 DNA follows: TGTGCCATCAGTGACTCAGGGGGCTACAATGAGCAGTTCTTC.

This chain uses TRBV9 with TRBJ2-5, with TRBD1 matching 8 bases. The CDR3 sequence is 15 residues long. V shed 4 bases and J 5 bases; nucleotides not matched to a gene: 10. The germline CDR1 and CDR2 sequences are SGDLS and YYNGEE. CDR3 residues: CASSSSQGEWETQYF. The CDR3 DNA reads TGTGCCAGCAGCTCTTCACAGGGGGAGTGGGAGACCCAGTACTTC.

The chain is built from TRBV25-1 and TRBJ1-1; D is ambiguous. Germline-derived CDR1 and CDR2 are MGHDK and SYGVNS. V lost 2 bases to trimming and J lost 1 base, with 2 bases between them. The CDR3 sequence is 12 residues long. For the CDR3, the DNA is TGTGCCAGCAGTGAACCGAACACTGAAGCTTTCTTT. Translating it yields CASSEPNTEAFF.

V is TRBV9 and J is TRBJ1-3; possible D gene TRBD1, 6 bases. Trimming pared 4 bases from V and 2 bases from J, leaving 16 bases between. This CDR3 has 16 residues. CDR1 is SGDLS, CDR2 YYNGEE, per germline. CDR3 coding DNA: TGTGCCAGCAGCACAAACCGGGACAAGACTGGAAACACCATATATTTT. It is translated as CASSTNRDKTGNTIYF.

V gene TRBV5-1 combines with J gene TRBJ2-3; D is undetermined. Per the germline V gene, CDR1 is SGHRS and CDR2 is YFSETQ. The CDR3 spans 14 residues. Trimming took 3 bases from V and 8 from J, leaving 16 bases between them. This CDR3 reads CASSSVELRGTQYF. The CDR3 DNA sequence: TGCGCCAGCAGCTCGGTGGAGCTCAGAGGTACGCAGTATTTT.

The CDR3 is CASSPRAQGVETQYF. The CDR3 DNA is TGTGCCAGCTCACCAAGGGCCCAGGGAGTGGAGACCCAGTACTTC. The chain employs TRBV18 and TRBJ2-5; possibly TRBD1 or TRBD2 for D (5 bases each). CDR3 size: 15 residues. With 2 bases removed from V and 5 bases from J, the gap between germline ends came to 15 bases. The germline CDR1 and CDR2 sequences are KGHSH and LQKENI.

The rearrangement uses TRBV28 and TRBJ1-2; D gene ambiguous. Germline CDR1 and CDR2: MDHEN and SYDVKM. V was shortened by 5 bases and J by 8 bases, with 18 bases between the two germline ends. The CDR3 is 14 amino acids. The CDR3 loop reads CASSVTEVRGGYTF. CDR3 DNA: TGTGCCAGCAGTGTAACGGAGGTCAGAGGAGGCTACACCTTC.

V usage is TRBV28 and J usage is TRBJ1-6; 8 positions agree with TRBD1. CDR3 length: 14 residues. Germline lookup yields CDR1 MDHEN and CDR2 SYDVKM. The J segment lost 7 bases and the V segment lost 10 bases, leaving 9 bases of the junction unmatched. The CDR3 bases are TGTGCCACCATCGTAGGGACAGGAAATTCACCCCTCCACTTT. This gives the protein CATIVGTGNSPLHF.

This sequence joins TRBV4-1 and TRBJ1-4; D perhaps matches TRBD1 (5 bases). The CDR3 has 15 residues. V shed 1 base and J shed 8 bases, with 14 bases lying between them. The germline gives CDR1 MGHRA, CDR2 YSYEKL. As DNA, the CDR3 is TGCGCCAGCAGCCAAGTGGCAGGGTATATCGAAAAACTGTTTTTT. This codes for CASSQVAGYIEKLFF.

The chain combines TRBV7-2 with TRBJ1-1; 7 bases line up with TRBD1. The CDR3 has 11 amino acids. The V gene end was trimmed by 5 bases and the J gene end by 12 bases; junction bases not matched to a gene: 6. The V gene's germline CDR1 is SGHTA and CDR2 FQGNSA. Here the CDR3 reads CASSLKQGTFF. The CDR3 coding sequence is TGTGCCAGCAGCCTCAAACAGGGGACTTTCTTT.

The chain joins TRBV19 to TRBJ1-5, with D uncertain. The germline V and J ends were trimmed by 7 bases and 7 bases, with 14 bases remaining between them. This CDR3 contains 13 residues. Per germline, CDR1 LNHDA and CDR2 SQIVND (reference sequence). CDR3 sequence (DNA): TGTGCCAGTACCCCCGTCGAGGAGCAGCCCCAGCATTTT. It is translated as CASTPVEEQPQHF.

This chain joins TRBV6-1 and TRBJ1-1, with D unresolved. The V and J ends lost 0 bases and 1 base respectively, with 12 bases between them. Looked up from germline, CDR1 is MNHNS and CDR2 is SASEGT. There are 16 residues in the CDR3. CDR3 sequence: CASSEANPGWNTEAFF. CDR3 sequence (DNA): TGTGCCAGCAGTGAAGCGAATCCGGGATGGAACACTGAAGCTTTCTTT.

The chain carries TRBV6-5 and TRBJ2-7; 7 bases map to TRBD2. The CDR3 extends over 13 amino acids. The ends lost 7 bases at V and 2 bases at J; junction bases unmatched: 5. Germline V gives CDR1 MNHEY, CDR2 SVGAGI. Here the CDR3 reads CASTREPPYEQYF. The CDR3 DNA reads TGTGCCAGCACGCGGGAGCCTCCCTACGAGCAGTACTTC.

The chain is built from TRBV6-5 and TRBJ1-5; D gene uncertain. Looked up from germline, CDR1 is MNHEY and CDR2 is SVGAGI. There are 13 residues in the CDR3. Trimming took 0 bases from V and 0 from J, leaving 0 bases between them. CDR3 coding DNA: TGTGCCAGCAGTTACTCTAGCAATCAGCCCCAGCATTTT. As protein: CASSYSSNQPQHF.

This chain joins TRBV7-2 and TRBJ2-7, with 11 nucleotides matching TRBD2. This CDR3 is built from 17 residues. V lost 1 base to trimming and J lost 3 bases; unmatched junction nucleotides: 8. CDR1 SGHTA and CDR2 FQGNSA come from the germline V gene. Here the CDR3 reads CASSLVGGGLAGYEQYF. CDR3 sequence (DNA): TGTGCCAGCAGCTTAGTAGGGGGCGGACTAGCGGGCTACGAGCAGTACTTC. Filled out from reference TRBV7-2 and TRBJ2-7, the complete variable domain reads GAGVSQSPSNKVTEKGKDVELRCDPISGHTALYWYRQSLGQGLEFLIYFQGNSAPDKSGLPSDRFSAERTGGSVSTLTIQRTQQEDSAVYLCASSLVGGGLAGYEQYFGPGTRLTVT.